This T cell receptor beta chain was documented in a study of tumor-infiltrating lymphocytes in oesophageal squamous cell carcinoma. TCRdb itself ran the PCR reads through MiXCR, one entry per CDR3 protein. The data hold over 10,000 distinct CDR3 sequences, with less than 55% observed a single time. Germline lookup yields CDR1 SGHVS and CDR2 FQNEAQ. The V and J ends lost 0 bases and 13 bases respectively, with 19 bases between them. This CDR3 is built from 15 residues. The chain carries TRBV7-8 and TRBJ2-4; D remains ambiguous. This receptor was obtained from a female donor with esophageal squamous cell carcinoma. Specimen: esophageal tumor tissue. CDR3 sequence (DNA): TGTGCCAGCAGCTTAGCTCGCCTAGTGAACTCCGTGCAGTACTTC. Translation gives CASSLARLVNSVQYF.